This T cell receptor beta chain was sequenced for a study of blood T cell repertoires in COVID-19 (dated by TCRdb to the early 2020s). About the investigation overall: The collaborator samples originated in the United States, Italy and Spain and spanned the acute and convalescent phases of COVID-19. Deeply sampled blood TCRbeta repertoires from subjects exposed to, actively infected with, or recovered from COVID-19 were included in the dataset. HLA class I and class II types, where available, came from metadata supplied by the sample provider rather than from assay-based typing. Samples were obtained from the ongoing ImmuneRACE study (first 160 participants) and from over a thousand subjects provided by 6 global collaborators. The repertoires were released in a freely available public database intended as a resource for research on the immune response to SARS-CoV-2. The prospective study material was composed of cDNA or gDNA derived from T cells, B-cell-depleted T cells, or PBMCs. A de-identified subject ID, COVID-19 status, age in years and sex were almost always included in the sample metadata. Study-level results and caveats: The amount of clinical and demographic metadata varied by source and participant and was provided uncurated.

V is cut by 5 bases and J by 1 base, and the space between the germline ends is 18 bases. The CDR3 measures 16 amino acids from cysteine to phenylalanine. CDR3 DNA only is kept here, 48 bases in frame from base 1. Per the germline V gene, SGHTA is the CDR1 and FQGNSA is the CDR2. TCRbeta CDR3 regions were amplified from genomic DNA by means of the immunoSEQ Assay, a bias-controlled multiplex PCR. The authors processed their data as follows. The number of nucleated cells in each sample was estimated by amplification of reference gene primers within the assay. To quantify the absolute abundance of each unique TCRbeta CDR3 rearrangement, sequence reads were collapsed and filtered. For each sample, productive Simpson clonality was calculated as the square root of Simpson's diversity index over productive rearrangements. Imported from immuneACCESS, the table was reduced by TCRdb to in-frame sequences with V and J called. These copies leave out some clones; in studies compared against another copy, an unresolved V gene accounts for under half, and the cause of the remainder is not known. V, J and clone size were drawn from that table, and D and trimming were deduced from the DNA. For this sample there are about 320,000 clones; approximately 85% appear just once. The ten largest clones capture approximately 7.9% of the sample.

Note on this clone: There is no known antigen for this receptor. One base away there is no much larger clone; base qualities are not given.

Collaborating institutions collected whole blood in K2EDTA tubes following their own protocols. For TCRbeta analysis, collaborators shipped samples as frozen whole blood, isolated PBMCs, or DNA extracted from either of those sample types. The sample comprised peripheral blood. Recombination connected TRBV7-2 to TRBJ2-7; matching of 6 bases hints at TRBD2 as the D gene. This TCR was sampled from a human donor in a cohort sampled during active COVID-19. The encoded CDR3 is CASSRPGGGTSYEQYF. The DNA sequence is TGTGCCAGCAGCCGCCCGGGTGGGGGGACGTCCTACGAGCAGTACTTC.